The 11 T cell receptor beta chains below all came from one sample that was sequenced in a study of blood T cell repertoires in COVID-19. Assay used: immunoSEQ multiplex PCR; TCRdb lists only in-frame clones, some missing. The repertoire holds more than 55,000 clones, about 77% seen once, with roughly 20% in the top ten. The sequenced sample consisted of peripheral blood. Receptor source: a man older than 75 with active or convalescent COVID-19.

This clone occurred a few times. V gene TRBV6-4 combines with J gene TRBJ2-3; D possibly corresponds to TRBD1 (6 bases). Trimming pared 6 bases from V and 0 bases from J, leaving 13 bases between. CDR1 is MRHNA, CDR2 SNTAGT, per germline. The length of the CDR3 is 15 residues. The CDR3 DNA is TGTGCCAGCAGCACCGGGACAACTAGCACAGATACGCAGTATTTT. Translated: CASSTGTTSTDTQYF.

This clone has more than one count but fewer than ten. The rearrangement links TRBV4-1 to TRBJ1-1; 8 bases agree with TRBD1. Germline CDR1 reads MGHRA; CDR2 reads YSYEKL. The V and J ends lost 4 bases and 4 bases, in that order; junction bases with no gene match: 11. The CDR3 is made up of 16 amino acids. CDR3 coding DNA: TGCGCCAGCAGCCCGGGAGACTTCAGGGGGCTCACTGAAGCTTTCTTT. Its translation is CASSPGDFRGLTEAFF.

The chain combines TRBV28 with TRBJ2-7; 7 bases are a match to TRBD2. After removal of 6 bases from V and 4 bases from J, the junction contained 12 bases not matched to a gene. The CDR3 is 15 residues long. CDR1 is MDHEN, CDR2 SYDVKM, per germline. Here the CDR3 reads CASSAGASGLYEQYF. Here the CDR3 DNA reads TGTGCCAGCAGCGCCGGGGCTAGCGGCCTTTACGAGCAGTACTTC.

CDR3 bases: TGCAGCGCAAGACTAGCGGGACTACACACAGATACGCAGTATTTT. This gives the protein CSARLAGLHTDTQYF. The V gene is TRBV29-1, the J gene TRBJ2-3; TRBD2 matches at 11 bases. Germline lookup yields CDR1 SQVTM and CDR2 ANQGSEA. The CDR3 loop spans 15 amino acids. J lost 2 bases, V lost 7 bases, and 8 bases had no gene match.

The chain is built from TRBV2 and TRBJ1-5; 8 bases agree with TRBD1. Germline CDR1 reads SNHLY; CDR2 reads FYNNEI. There are 14 residues in the CDR3. The J segment lost 8 bases and the V segment lost 5 bases, leaving 8 bases of the junction unmatched. CDR3 residues: CASSWTGPSEPQHF. The CDR3 coding sequence is TGTGCCAGCAGTTGGACAGGGCCGTCGGAGCCCCAGCATTTT.

The chain links TRBV6-5 to TRBJ1-3, with D uncertain. The CDR3 totals 15 residues. Trimming stripped 3 bases from V and 2 bases from J, with 11 bases between. CDR1 is MNHEY, CDR2 SVGAGI, per germline. The CDR3 DNA reads TGTGCCAGCAGTTATTCTGGGCTGCCTGGAAACACCATATATTTT. The encoded protein is CASSYSGLPGNTIYF.

The rearrangement joins TRBV4-2 to TRBJ2-6, with 7 bases aligning to TRBD2. CDR3 length: 18 amino acids. With V trimmed by 6 bases and J by 0 bases, 11 bases remained unmatched. Germline lookup yields CDR1 LGHNA and CDR2 YNFKEQ. This chain's CDR3 is CASRPTAGLGSGANVLTF. DNA of the CDR3: TGTGCCAGCAGGCCTACAGCGGGGTTGGGCTCTGGGGCCAACGTCCTGACTTTC.

This clone was found a few times. This rearrangement joins TRBV9 to TRBJ1-3, with no clear D. Trimming left V 5 bases short and J 0 bases short, with 12 bases between. The CDR3 has 15 residues. Germline loops: CDR1 SGDLS, CDR2 YYNGEE. CDR3 coding DNA: TGTGCCAGCAGTGAGGGTGGTAGCTCTGGAAACACCATATATTTT. Protein sequence: CASSEGGSSGNTIYF.

The chain links TRBV6-5 to TRBJ2-2, with 8 bases aligning to TRBD1. CDR1 and CDR2 from the germline V gene are MNHEY and SVGAGI. CDR3 length equals 14 residues. V shed 8 bases and J 6 bases; nucleotides not matched to a gene: 8. DNA for the CDR3: TGTGCCAGCCCGACAGGGGAGGAGGCCGGGGAGCTGTTTTTT. This translates into CASPTGEEAGELFF.

This sequence joins TRBV6-6 and TRBJ1-3; 8 bases fit TRBD1. Germline CDR1 reads MNHNY; CDR2 reads SVGAGI (reference sequence). This CDR3 spans 14 amino acids. Trimming took 8 bases from V and 3 from J; bases not matched to a gene: 6. The CDR3 bases are TGTGCCAGCGAGGGAACAGGGGGTGGAAACACCATATATTTT. This codes for CASEGTGGGNTIYF.

The V and J genes are TRBV9 and TRBJ2-2; a weak D match, TRBD1 (5 bases). The CDR3 is 17 residues long. Germline CDR1 reads SGDLS; CDR2 reads YYNGEE. V lost 0 bases and J lost 4, with 16 bases in between. The CDR3 loop reads CASSVARGGKGTGELFF. The CDR3 DNA is TGTGCCAGCAGCGTAGCAAGGGGCGGAAAGGGCACCGGGGAGCTGTTTTTT.